This TCR beta chain is drawn from a study of cytomegalovirus exposure and HLA in healthy donors. Notes on the study in general: In vitro data verified a few CMV-associated chains as specific for CMV antigens. The authors listed 150 to 200 TCR beta chains as cytomegalovirus-associated.

Sequencing used immunoSEQ multiplex PCR; TCRdb keeps in-frame clones, though not all of them. Found here are over 200,000 clones, around 88% of them singletons; the top ten hold over 2.5%. As to this clone: Its antigen is not identified.

The J segment lost 5 bases and the V segment lost 2 bases, leaving 11 bases of the junction unmatched. Germline CDR1 is ENHRY and CDR2 is SYGVKD. This CDR3 has 16 residues. The J gene is TRBJ2-7, the V gene TRBV10-3; TRBD2 agrees at 8 bases. Sequences were obtained from PBMCs. This sequence was found in a woman aged 18-29 years in good health and CMV-seronegative. The CDR3 loop is CAISELTSGGINEQYF. DNA for the CDR3: TGTGCCATCAGTGAGCTAACTAGCGGCGGTATCAACGAGCAGTACTTC.